Each of the 10 T cell receptor beta chains below was sequenced from the same sample in a study of PD-L1 blockade in urothelial cancer. Assay used: immunoSEQ multiplex PCR; TCRdb lists only in-frame clones, some missing. The repertoire holds roughly 17,000 clones, with 89% as singletons. The time point is: pretreatment peripheral blood. The sequencing used PBMCs, collected around atezolizumab (anti-PD-L1) treatment. Receptor source: a man between 65 and 79 years old with urothelial cancer.

The chain carries TRBV6-1 and TRBJ2-1; D possibly corresponds to TRBD2 (7 bases). Trimming left V 8 bases short and J 6 bases short, with 17 bases between. The CDR3 spans 14 residues. CDR1 and CDR2 from the germline V gene are MNHNS and SASEGT. The CDR3 loop reads CASGGETGFNEQFF. CDR3 bases: TGTGCCAGCGGGGGGGAAACAGGGTTCAATGAGCAGTTCTTC.

The chain combines TRBV18 with TRBJ1-1, with D possibly TRBD1 on 6 matching bases. The ends were cut back, 3 bases at V and 7 bases at J, with 21 bases in the middle. The CDR3 length is 16 residues. The germline CDR1 and CDR2 sequences are KGHSH and LQKENI. The CDR3 bases are TGTGCCAGCTCACCTTTTTCTGGGGGCTTAAGCTATGAAGCTTTCTTT. It encodes CASSPFSGGLSYEAFF.

This chain connects TRBV15 to TRBJ2-3; 8 bases agree with TRBD2. Germline loops: CDR1 LNHNV, CDR2 YYDKDF (reference sequence). The CDR3 contains 21 residues. Trimming at V came to 1 base and at J to 2 bases, leaving 20 bases not matched to a gene. The CDR3 spells CATSRGPGGGLPTDFTDTQYF. CDR3 coding DNA: TGTGCCACCAGCAGAGGGCCCGGGGGGGGGCTTCCGACTGATTTCACAGATACGCAGTATTTT.

This sequence joins TRBV23-1 and TRBJ1-1; 9 bases fit TRBD1. TRBV23-1 is identified as an open reading frame with a role that is uncertain. This CDR3 contains 21 residues. The V gene end was trimmed by 2 bases and the J gene end by 4 bases; junction bases not matched to a gene: 23. The CDR3 is CASSQPPDRGRVGILGTEAFF. The CDR3 DNA sequence: TGCGCCAGCAGTCAACCTCCGGACAGGGGACGAGTTGGGATTCTGGGCACTGAAGCTTTCTTT.

V gene TRBV2 combines with J gene TRBJ2-1; D perhaps matches TRBD1 (6 bases). V was clipped by 6 bases and J by 7 bases, with 10 bases between them. The CDR3 loop spans 12 amino acids. From germline, CDR1 is SNHLY and CDR2 FYNNEI. The CDR3 spells CASRPGQNEQFF. The CDR3 DNA reads TGTGCCAGCAGGCCAGGACAGAATGAGCAGTTCTTC. Using reference TRBV2 and TRBJ2-1 for the parts outside the CDR3, the full variable domain is EPEVTQTPSHQVTQMGQEVILRCVPISNHLYFYWYRQILGQKVEFLVSFYNNEISEKSEIFDDQFSVERPDGSNFTLKIRSTKLEDSAMYFCASRPGQNEQFFGPGTRLTVL.

The chain recombines TRBV5-6 with TRBJ2-5; D may be TRBD1 (7 bases). The CDR3 runs to 15 residues. V shed 4 bases and J shed 1 base, with 14 bases lying between them. Germline lookup yields CDR1 SGHDT and CDR2 YYEEEE. The CDR3 loop reads CASSISGGGQETQYF. The CDR3 coding sequence is TGTGCCAGCAGCATCTCAGGGGGAGGCCAAGAGACCCAGTACTTC. Based on the CDR3 plus reference TRBV5-6 and TRBJ2-5, the full variable domain is DAGVTQSPTHLIKTRGQQVTLRCSPKSGHDTVSWYQQALGQGPQFIFQYYEEEERQRGNFPDRFSGHQFPNYSSELNVNALLLGDSALYLCASSISGGGQETQYFGPGTRLLVL.

The gene calls are TRBV6-5 and TRBJ2-5, with D tentatively TRBD2 (5 bases). Germline loops: CDR1 MNHEY, CDR2 SVGAGI. The V end was cut by 4 bases, the J end by 2 bases, with 8 bases between. The CDR3 length is 13 residues. This CDR3 is CASSSPGQETQYF. In DNA, the CDR3 is TGTGCCAGCAGTTCGCCGGGGCAAGAGACCCAGTACTTC.

The V and J genes are TRBV6-1 and TRBJ2-3; 9 bases map to TRBD1. This CDR3 is built from 15 residues. V shed 6 bases and J 6 bases; nucleotides not matched to a gene: 10. Germline CDR1 and CDR2: MNHNS and SASEGT. CDR3 in amino acids: CASRPQGQGLDTQYF. CDR3 sequence (DNA): TGTGCCAGCAGGCCGCAGGGACAGGGATTGGATACGCAGTATTTT.

The chain carries TRBV9 and TRBJ2-1; 11 nucleotides match TRBD2. With V trimmed by 3 bases and J by 1 base, 0 bases remained unmatched. CDR3 length equals 15 residues. Per the germline V gene, CDR1 is SGDLS and CDR2 is YYNGEE. CDR3 sequence reads: CASSGTSGSYNEQFF. CDR3 DNA sequence: TGTGCCAGCAGCGGGACTAGCGGGTCCTACAATGAGCAGTTCTTC.

The chain links TRBV10-3 to TRBJ2-3; weak D call: TRBD2 (6 bases). This CDR3 region has 15 residues. The V and J ends lost 4 bases and 2 bases respectively, with 13 bases between them. Germline V gene lookup returns CDR1 ENHRY and CDR2 SYGVKD. This CDR3 is CAISGDSFHTDTQYF. As DNA, the CDR3 is TGTGCCATCAGTGGGGACTCTTTTCACACAGATACGCAGTATTTT.